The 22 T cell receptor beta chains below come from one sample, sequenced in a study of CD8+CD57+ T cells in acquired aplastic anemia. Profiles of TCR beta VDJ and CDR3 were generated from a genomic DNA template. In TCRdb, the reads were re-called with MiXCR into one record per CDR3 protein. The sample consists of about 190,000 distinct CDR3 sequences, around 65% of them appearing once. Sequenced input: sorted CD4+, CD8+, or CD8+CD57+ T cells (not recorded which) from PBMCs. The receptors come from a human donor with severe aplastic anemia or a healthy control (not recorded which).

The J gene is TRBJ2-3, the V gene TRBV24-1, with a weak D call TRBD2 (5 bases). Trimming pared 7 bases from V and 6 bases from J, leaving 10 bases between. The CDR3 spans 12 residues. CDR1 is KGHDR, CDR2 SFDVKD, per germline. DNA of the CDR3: TGTGCCACCAGCACCCCGGGGGATACGCAGTATTTT. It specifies CATSTPGDTQYF.

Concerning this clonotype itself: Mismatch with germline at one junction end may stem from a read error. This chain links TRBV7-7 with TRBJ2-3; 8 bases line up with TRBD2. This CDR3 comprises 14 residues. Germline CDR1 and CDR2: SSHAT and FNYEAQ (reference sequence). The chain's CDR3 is CASSPGLATDTQYF. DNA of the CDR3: TGTGCTAGCAGCCCCGGACTAGCTACAGATACGCAGTATTTT.

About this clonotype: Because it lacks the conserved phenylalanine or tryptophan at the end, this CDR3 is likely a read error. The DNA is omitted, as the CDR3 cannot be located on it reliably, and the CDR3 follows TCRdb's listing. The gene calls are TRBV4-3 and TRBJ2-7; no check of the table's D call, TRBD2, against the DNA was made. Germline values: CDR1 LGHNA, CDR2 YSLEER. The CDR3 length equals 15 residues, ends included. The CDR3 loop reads CASSQELLASYEQHL.

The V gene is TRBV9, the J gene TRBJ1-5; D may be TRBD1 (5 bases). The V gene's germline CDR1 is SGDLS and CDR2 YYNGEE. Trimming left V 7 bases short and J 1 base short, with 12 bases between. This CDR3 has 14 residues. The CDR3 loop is CASAIGQSNQPQHF. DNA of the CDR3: TGTGCCAGCGCCATAGGACAAAGCAATCAGCCCCAGCATTTT.

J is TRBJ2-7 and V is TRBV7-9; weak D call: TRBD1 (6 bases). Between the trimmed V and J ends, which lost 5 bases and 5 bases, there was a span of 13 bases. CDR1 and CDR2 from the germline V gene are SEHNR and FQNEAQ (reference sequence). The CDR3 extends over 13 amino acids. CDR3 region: CASSLRDTDEQYF. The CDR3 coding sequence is TGTGCCAGCAGCCTCCGGGACACCGACGAGCAGTACTTC.

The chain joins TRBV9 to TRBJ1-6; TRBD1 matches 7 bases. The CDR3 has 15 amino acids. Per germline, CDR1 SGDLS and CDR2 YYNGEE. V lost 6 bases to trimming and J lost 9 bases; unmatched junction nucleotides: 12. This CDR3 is CASNAQGGGGSPLHF. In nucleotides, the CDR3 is TGTGCCAGCAACGCCCAGGGGGGAGGAGGTTCACCCCTCCACTTT.

Here the CDR3 DNA reads TGCGCCAGCAGCTTGGGGGGCAAAGAGACCCAGTACTTC. Encoded protein: CASSLGGKETQYF. The chain couples TRBV5-1 to TRBJ2-5; D possibly corresponds to TRBD1 (5 bases). CDR3 length: 13 residues. CDR1 is SGHRS, CDR2 YFSETQ, per germline. The ends were cut back, 0 bases at V and 3 bases at J, with 6 bases in the middle.

CDR3: CASILGLAGRPDTGELFF. Written as DNA, the CDR3 is TGTGCCAGCATTCTGGGACTAGCGGGGAGGCCCGACACCGGGGAGCTGTTTTTT. The chain couples TRBV6-1 to TRBJ2-2, with TRBD2 matching over 13 bases. The CDR3 totals 18 residues. V shed 7 bases and J 3 bases; nucleotides not matched to a gene: 11. Germline CDR1 MNHNS, CDR2 SASEGT.

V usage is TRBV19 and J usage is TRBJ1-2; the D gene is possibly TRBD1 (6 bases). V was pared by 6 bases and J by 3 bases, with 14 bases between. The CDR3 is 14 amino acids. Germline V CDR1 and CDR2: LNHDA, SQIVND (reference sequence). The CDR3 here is CASSLTGADYGYTF. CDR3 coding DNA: TGTGCCAGTAGCTTAACGGGGGCGGACTATGGCTACACCTTC.

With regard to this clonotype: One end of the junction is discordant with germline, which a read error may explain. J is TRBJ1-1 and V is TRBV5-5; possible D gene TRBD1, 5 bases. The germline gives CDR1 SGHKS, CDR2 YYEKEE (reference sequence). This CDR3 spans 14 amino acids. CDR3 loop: CASNQGWEGTEAFF. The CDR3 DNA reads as TGCGCCAGCAACCAGGGCTGGGAGGGCACTGAAGCTTTCTTT.

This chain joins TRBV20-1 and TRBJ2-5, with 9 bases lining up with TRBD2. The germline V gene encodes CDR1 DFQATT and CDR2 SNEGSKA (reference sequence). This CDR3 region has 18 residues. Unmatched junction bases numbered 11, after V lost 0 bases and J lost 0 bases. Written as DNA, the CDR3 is TGCAGTGCTAGAGATCAGAGATTAGCGGGGGCATACCAAGAGACCCAGTACTTC. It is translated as CSARDQRLAGAYQETQYF.

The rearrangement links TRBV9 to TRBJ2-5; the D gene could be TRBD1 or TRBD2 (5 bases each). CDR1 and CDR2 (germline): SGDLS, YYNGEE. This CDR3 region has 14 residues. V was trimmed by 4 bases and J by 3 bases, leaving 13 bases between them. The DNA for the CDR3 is TGTGCCAGCAGCTACGGGGCAGATGAAGAGACCCAGTACTTC. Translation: CASSYGADEETQYF.

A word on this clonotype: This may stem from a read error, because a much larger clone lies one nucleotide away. The CDR3 region is CASSRRGDTQYF. CDR3 nucleotide sequence: TGTGCCAGCAGCCGTCGTGGAGATACGCAGTATTTT. The chain uses TRBV27 and TRBJ2-3; D ambiguous. Trimming took 6 bases from V and 5 from J, leaving 9 bases between them. CDR1 MNHEY and CDR2 SMNVEV come from the germline V gene (reference sequence). The CDR3 is made up of 12 amino acids.

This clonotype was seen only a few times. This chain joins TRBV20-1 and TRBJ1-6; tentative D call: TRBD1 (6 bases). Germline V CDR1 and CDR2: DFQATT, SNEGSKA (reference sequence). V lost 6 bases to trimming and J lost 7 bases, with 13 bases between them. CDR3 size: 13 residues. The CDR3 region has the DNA TGCAGTGCCCGAGGGGGATTCAATTCACCCCTCCACTTT. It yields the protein CSARGGFNSPLHF.

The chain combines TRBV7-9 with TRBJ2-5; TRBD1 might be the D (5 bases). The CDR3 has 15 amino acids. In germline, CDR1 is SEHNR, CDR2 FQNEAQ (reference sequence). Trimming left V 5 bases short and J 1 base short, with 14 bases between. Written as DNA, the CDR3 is TGTGCCAGCAGCCCAATTAGGGGCAGCCAAGAGACCCAGTACTTC. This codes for CASSPIRGSQETQYF. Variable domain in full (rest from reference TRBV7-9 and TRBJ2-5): DTGVSQNPRHKITKRGQNVTFRCDPISEHNRLYWYRQTLGQGPEFLTYFQNEAQLEKSRLLSDRFSAERPKGSFSTLEIQRTEQGDSAMYLCASSPIRGSQETQYFGPGTRLLVL.

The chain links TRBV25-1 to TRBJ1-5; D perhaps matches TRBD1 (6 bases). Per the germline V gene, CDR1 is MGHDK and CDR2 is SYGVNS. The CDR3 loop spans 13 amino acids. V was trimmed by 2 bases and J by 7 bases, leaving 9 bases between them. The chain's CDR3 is CASSELQGQPQHF. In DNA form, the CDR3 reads TGTGCCAGCAGTGAACTTCAGGGGCAGCCCCAGCATTTT.

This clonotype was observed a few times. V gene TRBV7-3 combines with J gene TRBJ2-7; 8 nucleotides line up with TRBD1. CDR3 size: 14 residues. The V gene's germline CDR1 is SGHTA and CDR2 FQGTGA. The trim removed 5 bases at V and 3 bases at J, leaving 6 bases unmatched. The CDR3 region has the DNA TGTGCCAGCAGCCCCACGACAGGGGACTACGAGCAGTACTTC. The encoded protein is CASSPTTGDYEQYF.

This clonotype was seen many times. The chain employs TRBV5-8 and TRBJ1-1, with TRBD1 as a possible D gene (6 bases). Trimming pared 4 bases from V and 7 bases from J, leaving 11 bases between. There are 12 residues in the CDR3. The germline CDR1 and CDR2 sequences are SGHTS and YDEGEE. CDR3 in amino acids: CASSRTEDEAFF. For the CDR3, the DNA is TGTGCCAGCAGCAGGACAGAAGATGAAGCTTTCTTT.

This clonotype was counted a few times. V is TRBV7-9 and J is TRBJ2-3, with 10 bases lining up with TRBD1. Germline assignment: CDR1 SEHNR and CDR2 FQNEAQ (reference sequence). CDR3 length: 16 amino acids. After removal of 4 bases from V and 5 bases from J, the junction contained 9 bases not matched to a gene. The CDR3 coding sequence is TGTGCCAGCAGCTCCTGGGACAGGGGAGTGGGAGATACGCAGTATTTT. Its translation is CASSSWDRGVGDTQYF.

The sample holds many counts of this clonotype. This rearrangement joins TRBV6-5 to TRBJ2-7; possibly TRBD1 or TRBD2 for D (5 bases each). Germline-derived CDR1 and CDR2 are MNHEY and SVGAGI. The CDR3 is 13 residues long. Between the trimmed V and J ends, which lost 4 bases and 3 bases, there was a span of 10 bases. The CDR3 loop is CASSFGTDYEQYF. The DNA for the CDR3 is TGTGCCAGCAGTTTCGGGACGGACTACGAGCAGTACTTC.

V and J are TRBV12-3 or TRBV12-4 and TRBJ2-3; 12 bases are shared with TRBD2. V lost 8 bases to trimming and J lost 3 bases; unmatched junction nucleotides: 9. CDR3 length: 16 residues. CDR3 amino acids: CASASLGLAGTDTQYF. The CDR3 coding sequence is TGTGCCAGCGCTTCCTTAGGACTAGCGGGAACAGATACGCAGTATTTT.

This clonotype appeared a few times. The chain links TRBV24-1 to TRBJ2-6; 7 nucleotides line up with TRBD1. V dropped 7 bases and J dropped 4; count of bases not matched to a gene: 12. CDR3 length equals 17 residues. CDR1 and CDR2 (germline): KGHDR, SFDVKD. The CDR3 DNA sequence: TGTGCCACCAGCATGGACAGGTGGAACACCGGGGCCAACGTCCTGACTTTC. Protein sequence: CATSMDRWNTGANVLTF.